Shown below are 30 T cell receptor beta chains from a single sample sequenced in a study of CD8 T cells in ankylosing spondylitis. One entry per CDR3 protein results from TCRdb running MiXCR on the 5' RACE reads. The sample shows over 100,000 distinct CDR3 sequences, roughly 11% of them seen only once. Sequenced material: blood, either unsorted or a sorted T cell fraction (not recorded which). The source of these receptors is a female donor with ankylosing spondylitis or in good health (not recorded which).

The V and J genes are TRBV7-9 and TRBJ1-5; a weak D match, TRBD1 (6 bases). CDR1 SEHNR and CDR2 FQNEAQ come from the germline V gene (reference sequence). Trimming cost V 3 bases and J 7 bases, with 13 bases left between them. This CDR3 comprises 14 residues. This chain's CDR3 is CASSFQGIGQPQHF. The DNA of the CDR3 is TGTGCCAGCAGCTTTCAGGGGATAGGGCAGCCCCAGCATTTT. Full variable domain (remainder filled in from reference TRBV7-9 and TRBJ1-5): DTGVSQNPRHKITKRGQNVTFRCDPISEHNRLYWYRQTLGQGPEFLTYFQNEAQLEKSRLLSDRFSAERPKGSFSTLEIQRTEQGDSAMYLCASSFQGIGQPQHFGDGTRLSIL.

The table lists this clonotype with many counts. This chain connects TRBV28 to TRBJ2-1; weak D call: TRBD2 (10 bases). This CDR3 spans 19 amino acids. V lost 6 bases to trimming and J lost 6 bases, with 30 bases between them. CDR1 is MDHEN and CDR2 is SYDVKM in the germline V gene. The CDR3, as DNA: TGTGCCAGCAGAGGCGGGACAGGGCCACTAGCGGGGATTTTCAATGAGCAGTTCTTC. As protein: CASRGGTGPLAGIFNEQFF.

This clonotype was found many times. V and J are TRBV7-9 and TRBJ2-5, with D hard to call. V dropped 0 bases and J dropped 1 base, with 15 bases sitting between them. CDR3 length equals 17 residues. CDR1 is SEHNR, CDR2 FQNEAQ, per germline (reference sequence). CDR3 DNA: TGTGCCAGCAGCTTAGCTAGATCTACAGTGGTCCAAGAGACCCAGTACTTC. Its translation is CASSLARSTVVQETQYF.

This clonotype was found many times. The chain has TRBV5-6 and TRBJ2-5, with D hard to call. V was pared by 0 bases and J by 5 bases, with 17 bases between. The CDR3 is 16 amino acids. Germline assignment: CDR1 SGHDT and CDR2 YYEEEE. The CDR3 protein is CASSLVFDLIWETQYF. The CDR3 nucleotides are TGTGCCAGCAGCTTGGTCTTCGATCTCATATGGGAGACCCAGTACTTC.

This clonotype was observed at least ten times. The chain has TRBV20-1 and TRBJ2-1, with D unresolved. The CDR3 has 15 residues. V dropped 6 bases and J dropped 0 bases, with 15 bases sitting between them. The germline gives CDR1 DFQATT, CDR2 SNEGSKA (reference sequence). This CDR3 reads CSALQGRNSYNEQFF. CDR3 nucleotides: TGCAGTGCCCTCCAAGGGCGGAACTCCTACAATGAGCAGTTCTTC.

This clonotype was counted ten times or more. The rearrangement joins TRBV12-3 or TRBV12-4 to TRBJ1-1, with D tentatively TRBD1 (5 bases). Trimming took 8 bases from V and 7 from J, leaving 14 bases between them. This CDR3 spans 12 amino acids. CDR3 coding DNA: TGTGCCAGCGGGCACACCGGGGGTGAAGCTTTCTTT. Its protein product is CASGHTGGEAFF.

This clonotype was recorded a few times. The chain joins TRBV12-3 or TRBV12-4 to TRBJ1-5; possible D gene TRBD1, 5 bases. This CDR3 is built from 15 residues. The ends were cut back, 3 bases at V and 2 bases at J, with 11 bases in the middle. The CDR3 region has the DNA TGTGCCAGCAGTTTTTATCGGGGGGGCAATCAGCCCCAGCATTTT. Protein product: CASSFYRGGNQPQHF.

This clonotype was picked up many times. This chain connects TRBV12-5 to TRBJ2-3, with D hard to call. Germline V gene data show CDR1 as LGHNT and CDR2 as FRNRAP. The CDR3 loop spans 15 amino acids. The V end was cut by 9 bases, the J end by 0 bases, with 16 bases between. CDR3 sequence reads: CASRQTDQSTDTQYF. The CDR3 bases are TGTGCTAGCCGTCAAACGGACCAGAGCACAGATACGCAGTATTTT.

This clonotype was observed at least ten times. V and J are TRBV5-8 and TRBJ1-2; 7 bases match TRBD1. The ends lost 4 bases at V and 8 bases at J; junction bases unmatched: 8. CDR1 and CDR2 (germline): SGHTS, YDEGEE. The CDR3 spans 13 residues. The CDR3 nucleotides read TGTGCCAGCAGCCACGGACAGGTGCTCGGCTACACCTTC. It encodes CASSHGQVLGYTF.

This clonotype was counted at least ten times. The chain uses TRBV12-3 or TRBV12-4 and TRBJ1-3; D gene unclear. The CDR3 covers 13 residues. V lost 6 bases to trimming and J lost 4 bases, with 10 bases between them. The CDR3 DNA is TGTGCCAGCAGCAACCAAAGGGGAAACACCATATATTTT. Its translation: CASSNQRGNTIYF.

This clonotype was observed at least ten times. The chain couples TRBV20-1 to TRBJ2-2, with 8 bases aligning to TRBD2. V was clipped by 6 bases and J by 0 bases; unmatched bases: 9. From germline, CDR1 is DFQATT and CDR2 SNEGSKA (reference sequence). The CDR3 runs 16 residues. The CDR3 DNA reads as TGCAGTGCCCCATTGGCGCGGGGGGCGAACACCGGGGAGCTGTTTTTT. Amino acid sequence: CSAPLARGANTGELFF.

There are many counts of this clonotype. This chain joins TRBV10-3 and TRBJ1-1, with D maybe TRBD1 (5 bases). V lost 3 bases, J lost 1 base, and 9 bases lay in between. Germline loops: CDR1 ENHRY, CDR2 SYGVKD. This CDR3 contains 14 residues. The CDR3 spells CAISDAGQNTEAFF. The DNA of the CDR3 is TGTGCCATCAGTGATGCTGGACAGAACACTGAAGCTTTCTTT.

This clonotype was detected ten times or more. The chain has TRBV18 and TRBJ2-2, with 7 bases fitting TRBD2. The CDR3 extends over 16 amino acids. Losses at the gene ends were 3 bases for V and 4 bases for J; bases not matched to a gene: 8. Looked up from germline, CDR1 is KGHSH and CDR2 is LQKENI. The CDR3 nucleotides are TGTGCCAGCTCACCGACTAGCAGCCCTCCCACCGGGGAGCTGTTTTTT. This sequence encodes CASSPTSSPPTGELFF.

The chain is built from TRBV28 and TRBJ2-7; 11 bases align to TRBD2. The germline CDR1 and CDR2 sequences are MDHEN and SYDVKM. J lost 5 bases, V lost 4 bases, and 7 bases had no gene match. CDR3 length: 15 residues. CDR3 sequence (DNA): TGTGCCAGCAGTTCTCTAGCGGGAGGTTCCCACGAGCAGTACTTC. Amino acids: CASSSLAGGSHEQYF.

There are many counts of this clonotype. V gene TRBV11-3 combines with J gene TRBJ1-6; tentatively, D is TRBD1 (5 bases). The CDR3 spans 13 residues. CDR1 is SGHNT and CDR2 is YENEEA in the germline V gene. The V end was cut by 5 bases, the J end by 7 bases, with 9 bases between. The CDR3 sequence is CASSLRGNSPLHF. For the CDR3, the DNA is TGTGCCAGCAGCCTAAGGGGAAATTCACCCCTCCACTTT.

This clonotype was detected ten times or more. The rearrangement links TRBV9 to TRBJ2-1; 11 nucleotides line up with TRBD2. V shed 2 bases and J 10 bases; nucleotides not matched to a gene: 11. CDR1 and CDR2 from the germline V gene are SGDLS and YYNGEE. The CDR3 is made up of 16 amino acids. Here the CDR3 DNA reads TGTGCCAGCAGCGTGCAAACTAGCGGGAGTTTCTTAGAGCAGTTCTTC. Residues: CASSVQTSGSFLEQFF.

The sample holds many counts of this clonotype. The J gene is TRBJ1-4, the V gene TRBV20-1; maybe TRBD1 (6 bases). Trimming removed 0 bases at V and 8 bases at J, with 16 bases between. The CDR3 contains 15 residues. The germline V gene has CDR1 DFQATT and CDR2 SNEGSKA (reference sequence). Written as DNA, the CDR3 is TGCAGTGCTAGAGACCTAGGGGGGCGCCAAGAAAAACTGTTTTTT. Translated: CSARDLGGRQEKLFF.

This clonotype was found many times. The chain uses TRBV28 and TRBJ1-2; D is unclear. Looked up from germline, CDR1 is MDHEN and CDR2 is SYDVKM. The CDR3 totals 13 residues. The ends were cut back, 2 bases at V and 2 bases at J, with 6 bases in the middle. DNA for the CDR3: TGTGCCAGCAGTTTAAAGCTAAACTATGGCTACACCTTC. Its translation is CASSLKLNYGYTF.

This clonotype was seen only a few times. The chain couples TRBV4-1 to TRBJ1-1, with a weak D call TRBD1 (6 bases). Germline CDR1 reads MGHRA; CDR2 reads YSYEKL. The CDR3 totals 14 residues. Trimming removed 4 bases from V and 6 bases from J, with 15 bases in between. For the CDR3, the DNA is TGCGCCAGCAGCCCACCGACAGGAGTCGCTGAAGCTTTCTTT. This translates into CASSPPTGVAEAFF.

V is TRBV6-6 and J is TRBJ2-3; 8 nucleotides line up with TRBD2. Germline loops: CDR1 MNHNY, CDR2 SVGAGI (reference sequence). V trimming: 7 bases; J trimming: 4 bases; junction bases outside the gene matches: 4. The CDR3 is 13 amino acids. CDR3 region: CASMAGGSDTQYF. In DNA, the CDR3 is TGTGCCAGCATGGCGGGAGGCTCAGATACGCAGTATTTT.

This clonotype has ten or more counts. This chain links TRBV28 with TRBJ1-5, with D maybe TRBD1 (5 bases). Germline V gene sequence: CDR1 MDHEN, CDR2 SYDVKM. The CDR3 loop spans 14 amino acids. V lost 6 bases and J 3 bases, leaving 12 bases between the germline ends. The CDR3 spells CASRSDTYNQPQHF. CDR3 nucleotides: TGTGCCAGCAGGTCGGACACTTACAATCAGCCCCAGCATTTT.

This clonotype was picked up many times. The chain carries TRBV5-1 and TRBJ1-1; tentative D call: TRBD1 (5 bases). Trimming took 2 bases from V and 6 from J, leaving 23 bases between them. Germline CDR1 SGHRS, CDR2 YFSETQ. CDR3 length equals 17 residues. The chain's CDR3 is CASSFQLMSGTTAEAFF. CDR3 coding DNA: TGCGCCAGCAGCTTCCAACTGATGTCGGGGACTACGGCTGAAGCTTTCTTT. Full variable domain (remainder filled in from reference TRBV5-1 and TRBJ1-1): KAGVTQTPRYLIKTRGQQVTLSCSPISGHRSVSWYQQTPGQGLQFLFEYFSETQRNKGNFPGRFSGRQFSNSRSEMNVSTLELGDSALYLCASSFQLMSGTTAEAFFGQGTRLTVV.

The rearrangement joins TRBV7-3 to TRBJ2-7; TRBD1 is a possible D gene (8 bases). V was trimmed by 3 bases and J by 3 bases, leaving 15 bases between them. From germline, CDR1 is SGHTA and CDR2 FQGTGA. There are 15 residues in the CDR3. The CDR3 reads CASSFGQGGSYEQYF. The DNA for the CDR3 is TGTGCCAGCAGCTTTGGACAGGGCGGGAGCTACGAGCAGTACTTC.

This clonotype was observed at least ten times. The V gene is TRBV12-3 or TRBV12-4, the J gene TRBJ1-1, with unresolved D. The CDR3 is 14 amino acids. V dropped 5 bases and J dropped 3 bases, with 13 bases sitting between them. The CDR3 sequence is CASSRWTEHTEAFF. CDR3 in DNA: TGTGCCAGCAGTCGCTGGACGGAACACACTGAAGCTTTCTTT.

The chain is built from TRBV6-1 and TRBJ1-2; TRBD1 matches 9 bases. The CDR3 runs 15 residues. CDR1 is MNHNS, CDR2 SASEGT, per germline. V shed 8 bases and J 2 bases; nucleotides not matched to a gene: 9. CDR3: CASVDRGTGNYGYTF. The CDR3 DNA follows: TGTGCCAGCGTGGACCGTGGGACAGGGAACTATGGCTACACCTTC.

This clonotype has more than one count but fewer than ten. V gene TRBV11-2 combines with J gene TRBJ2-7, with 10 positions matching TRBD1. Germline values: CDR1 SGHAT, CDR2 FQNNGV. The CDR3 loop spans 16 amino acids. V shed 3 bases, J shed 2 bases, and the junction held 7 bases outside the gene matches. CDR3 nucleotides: TGTGCCAGCAGCTTCCCCGACGACAGGGGGCCCTACGAGCAGTACTTC. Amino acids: CASSFPDDRGPYEQYF.

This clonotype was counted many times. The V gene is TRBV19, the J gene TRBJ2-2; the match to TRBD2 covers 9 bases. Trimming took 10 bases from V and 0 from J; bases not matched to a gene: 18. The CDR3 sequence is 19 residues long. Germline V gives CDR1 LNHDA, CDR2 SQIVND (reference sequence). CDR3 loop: CATHDVVAGVLANTGELFF. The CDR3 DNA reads TGTGCCACCCACGATGTGGTAGCGGGGGTCCTCGCGAACACCGGGGAGCTGTTTTTT.

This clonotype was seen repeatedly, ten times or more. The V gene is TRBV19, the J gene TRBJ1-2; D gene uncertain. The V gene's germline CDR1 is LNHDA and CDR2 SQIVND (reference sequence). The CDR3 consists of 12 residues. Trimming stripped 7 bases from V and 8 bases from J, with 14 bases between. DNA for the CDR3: TGTGCCAGTATGAGCAGTTTGATAGGCTACACCTTC. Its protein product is CASMSSLIGYTF.

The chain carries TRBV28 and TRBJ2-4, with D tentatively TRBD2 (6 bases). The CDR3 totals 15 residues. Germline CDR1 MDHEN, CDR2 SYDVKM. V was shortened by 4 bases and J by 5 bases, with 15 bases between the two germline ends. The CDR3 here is CASSYVGEAQNIQYF. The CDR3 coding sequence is TGTGCCAGCAGTTATGTGGGGGAGGCCCAAAACATTCAGTACTTC.

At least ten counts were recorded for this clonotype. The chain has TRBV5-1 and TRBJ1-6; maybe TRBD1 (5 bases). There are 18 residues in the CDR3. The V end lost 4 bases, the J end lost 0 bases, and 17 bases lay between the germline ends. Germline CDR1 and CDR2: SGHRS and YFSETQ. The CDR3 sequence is CASSVQFAGSSYNSPLHF. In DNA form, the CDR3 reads TGCGCCAGCAGCGTCCAGTTCGCAGGGAGCTCCTATAATTCACCCCTCCACTTT.